This T cell receptor beta chain comes out of a study of cytomegalovirus exposure and HLA in healthy donors. At the level of the study: The roughly 120 validation repertoires and the approximately 640 first-cohort repertoires shared a platform, a later analysis reported. Findings and limits, study-wide: For most TCR sequences rarity was the rule, although some public TCRs occurred in many donors. The TCR clusters that emerged in the first cohort tended, a later analysis found, to co-occur in the approximately 110 validation repertoires.

The germline V gene has CDR1 LNHDA and CDR2 SQIVND (reference sequence). The CDR3 extends over 16 amino acids. The V end was cut by 6 bases, the J end by 0 bases, with 15 bases between. Method: immunoSEQ multiplex PCR; TCRdb's copy keeps in-frame clones and lacks some. This table has 90,000 to 110,000 clones, about 86% appearing once. A single count supports this clone. Its antigen remains unidentified. The donors were part of the validation cohort of 100 to 150 subjects. That cohort was separate from the first cohort, which comprised about 730 subjects. The sequence came from a woman younger than 30 in good health and CMV-seropositive. Material for sequencing was PBMCs. The chain is built from TRBV19 and TRBJ1-5; weak D call: TRBD1 (6 bases). The CDR3 DNA reads TGTGCCAGTAGACCCGGACAGACGTATAGCAATCAGCCCCAGCATTTT. Its translation is CASRPGQTYSNQPQHF.